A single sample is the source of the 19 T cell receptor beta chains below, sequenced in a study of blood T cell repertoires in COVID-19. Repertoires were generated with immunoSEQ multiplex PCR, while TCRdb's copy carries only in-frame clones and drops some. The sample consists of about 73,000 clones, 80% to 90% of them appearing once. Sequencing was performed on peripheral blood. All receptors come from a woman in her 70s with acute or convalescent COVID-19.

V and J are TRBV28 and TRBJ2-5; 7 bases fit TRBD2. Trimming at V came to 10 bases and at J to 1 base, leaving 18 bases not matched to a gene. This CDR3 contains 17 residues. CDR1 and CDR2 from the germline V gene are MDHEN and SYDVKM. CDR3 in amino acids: CAILFYPREDVQETQYF. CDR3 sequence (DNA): TGTGCCATCCTGTTTTATCCTCGGGAGGATGTCCAAGAGACCCAGTACTTC.

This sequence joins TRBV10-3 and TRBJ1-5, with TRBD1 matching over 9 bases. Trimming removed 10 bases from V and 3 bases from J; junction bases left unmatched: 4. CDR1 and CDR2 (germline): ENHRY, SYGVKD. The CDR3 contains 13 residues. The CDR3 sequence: CATGQGLNQPQHF. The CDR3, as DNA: TGTGCCACCGGACAGGGGCTCAATCAGCCCCAGCATTTT.

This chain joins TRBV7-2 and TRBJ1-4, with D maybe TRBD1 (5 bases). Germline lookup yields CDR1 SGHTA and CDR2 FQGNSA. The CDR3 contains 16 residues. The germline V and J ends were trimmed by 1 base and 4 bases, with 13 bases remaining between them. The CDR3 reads CASSLDLWGGNEKLFF. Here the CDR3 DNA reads TGTGCCAGCAGCTTAGATCTTTGGGGGGGTAATGAAAAACTGTTTTTT.

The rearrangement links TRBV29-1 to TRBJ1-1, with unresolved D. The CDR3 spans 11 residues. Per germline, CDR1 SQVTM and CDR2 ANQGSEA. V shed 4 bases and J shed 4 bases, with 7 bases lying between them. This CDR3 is CSVVGGTEAFF. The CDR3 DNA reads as TGCAGCGTTGTGGGAGGCACTGAAGCTTTCTTT.

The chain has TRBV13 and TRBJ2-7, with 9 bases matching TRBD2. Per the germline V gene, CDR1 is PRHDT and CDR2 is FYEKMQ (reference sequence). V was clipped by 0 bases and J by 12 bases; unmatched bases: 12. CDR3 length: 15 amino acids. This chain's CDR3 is CASSLGLGGRAPSYF. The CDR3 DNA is TGTGCCAGCAGCTTAGGCCTTGGCGGGAGGGCCCCCTCGTACTTC.

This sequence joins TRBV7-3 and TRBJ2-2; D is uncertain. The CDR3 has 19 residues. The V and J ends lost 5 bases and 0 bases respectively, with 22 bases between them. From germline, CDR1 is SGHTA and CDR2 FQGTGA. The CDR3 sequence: CASSLFPPGFVTNTGELFF. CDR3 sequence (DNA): TGTGCCAGCAGCCTCTTCCCCCCAGGTTTTGTAACGAACACCGGGGAGCTGTTTTTT.

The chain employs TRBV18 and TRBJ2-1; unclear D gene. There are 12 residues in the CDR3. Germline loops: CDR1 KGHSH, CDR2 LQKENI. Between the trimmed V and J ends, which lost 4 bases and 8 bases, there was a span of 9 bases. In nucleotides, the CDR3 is TGTGCCAGCTCACTTCTCGGTGATGAGCAGTTCTTC. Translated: CASSLLGDEQFF.

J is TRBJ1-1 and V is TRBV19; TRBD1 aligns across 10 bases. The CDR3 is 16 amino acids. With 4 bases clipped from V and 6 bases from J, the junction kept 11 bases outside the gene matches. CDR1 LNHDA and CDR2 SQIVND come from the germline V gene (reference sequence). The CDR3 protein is CASSSAGTGVSAEAFF. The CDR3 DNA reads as TGTGCCAGTAGTAGCGCGGGGACAGGGGTTAGCGCTGAAGCTTTCTTT.

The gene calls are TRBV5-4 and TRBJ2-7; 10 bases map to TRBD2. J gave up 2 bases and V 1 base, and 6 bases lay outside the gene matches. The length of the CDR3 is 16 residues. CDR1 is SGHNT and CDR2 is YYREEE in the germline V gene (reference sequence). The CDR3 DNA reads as TGTGCCAGCAGCTTGAAGGGACTAGCGTTTCCCTACGAGCAGTACTTC. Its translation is CASSLKGLAFPYEQYF. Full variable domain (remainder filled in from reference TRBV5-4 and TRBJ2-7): ETGVTQSPTHLIKTRGQQVTLRCSSQSGHNTVSWYQQALGQGPQFIFQYYREEENGRGNFPPRFSGLQFPNYSSELNVNALELDDSALYLCASSLKGLAFPYEQYFGPGTRLTVT.

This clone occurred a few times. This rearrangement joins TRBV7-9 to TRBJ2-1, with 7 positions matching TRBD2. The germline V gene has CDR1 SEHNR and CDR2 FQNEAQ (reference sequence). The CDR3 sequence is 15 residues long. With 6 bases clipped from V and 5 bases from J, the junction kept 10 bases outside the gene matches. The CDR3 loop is CASRSLAALDNEQFF. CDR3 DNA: TGTGCCAGCAGATCGCTAGCGGCCCTCGACAATGAGCAGTTCTTC.

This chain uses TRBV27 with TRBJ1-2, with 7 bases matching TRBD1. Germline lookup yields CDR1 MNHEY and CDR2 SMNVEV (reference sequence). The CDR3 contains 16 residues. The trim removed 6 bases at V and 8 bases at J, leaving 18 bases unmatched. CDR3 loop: CASRITGGQAMWGYTF. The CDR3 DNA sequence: TGTGCCAGCAGAATTACAGGAGGACAGGCGATGTGGGGCTACACCTTC.

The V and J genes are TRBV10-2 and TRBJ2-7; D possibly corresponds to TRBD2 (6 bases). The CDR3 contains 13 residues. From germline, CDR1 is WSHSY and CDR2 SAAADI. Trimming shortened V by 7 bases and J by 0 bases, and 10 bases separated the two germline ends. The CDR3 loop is CASTERASYEQYF. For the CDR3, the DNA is TGCGCCAGCACAGAGCGGGCCTCCTACGAGCAGTACTTC.

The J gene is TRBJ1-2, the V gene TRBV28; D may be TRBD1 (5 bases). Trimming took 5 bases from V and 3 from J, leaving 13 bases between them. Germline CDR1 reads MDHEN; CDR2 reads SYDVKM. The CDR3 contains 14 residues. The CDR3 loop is CASSPQVPYYGYTF. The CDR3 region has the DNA TGTGCCAGCAGTCCACAGGTACCCTACTATGGCTACACCTTC.

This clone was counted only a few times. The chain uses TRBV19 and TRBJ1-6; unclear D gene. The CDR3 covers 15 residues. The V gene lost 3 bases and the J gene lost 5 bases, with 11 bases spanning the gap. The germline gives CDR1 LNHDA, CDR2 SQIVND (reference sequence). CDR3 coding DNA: TGTGCCAGTAGTATCGCGGTGGCGGATAATTCACCCCTCCACTTT. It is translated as CASSIAVADNSPLHF.

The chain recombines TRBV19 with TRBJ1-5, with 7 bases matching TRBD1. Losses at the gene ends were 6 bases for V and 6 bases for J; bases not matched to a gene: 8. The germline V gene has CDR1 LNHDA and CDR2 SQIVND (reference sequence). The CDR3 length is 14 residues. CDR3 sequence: CASRQEGAGQPQHF. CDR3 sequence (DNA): TGTGCCAGTAGGCAGGAGGGGGCAGGTCAGCCCCAGCATTTT. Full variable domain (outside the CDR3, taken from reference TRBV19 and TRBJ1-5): DGGITQSPKYLFRKEGQNVTLSCEQNLNHDAMYWYRQDPGQGLRLIYYSQIVNDFQKGDIAEGYSVSREKKESFPLTVTSAQKNPTAFYLCASRQEGAGQPQHFGDGTRLSIL.

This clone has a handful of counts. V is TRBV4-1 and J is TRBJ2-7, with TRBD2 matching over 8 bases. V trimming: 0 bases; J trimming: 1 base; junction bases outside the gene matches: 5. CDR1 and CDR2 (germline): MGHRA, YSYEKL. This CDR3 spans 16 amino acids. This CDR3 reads CASSQEGVAGSYEQYF. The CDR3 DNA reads TGCGCCAGCAGCCAAGAAGGGGTAGCGGGATCCTACGAGCAGTACTTC.

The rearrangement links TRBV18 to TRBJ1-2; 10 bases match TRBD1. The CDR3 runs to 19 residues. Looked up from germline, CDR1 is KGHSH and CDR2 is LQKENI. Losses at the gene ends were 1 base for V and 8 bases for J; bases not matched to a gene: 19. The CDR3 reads CASSPLLRDRGLRSYGYTF. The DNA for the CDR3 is TGTGCCAGCTCACCACTATTACGGGACAGGGGCCTCCGGTCCTACGGCTACACCTTC.

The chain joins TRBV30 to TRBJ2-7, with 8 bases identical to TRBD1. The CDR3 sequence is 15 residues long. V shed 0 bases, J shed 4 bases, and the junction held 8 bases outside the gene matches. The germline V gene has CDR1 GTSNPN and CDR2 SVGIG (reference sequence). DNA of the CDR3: TGTGCCTGGAGTGTACGGAACAGGGGGTTGTACGAGCAGTACTTC. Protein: CAWSVRNRGLYEQYF. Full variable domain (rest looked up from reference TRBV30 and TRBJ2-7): SQTIHQWPATLVQPVGSPLSLECTVEGTSNPNLYWYRQAAGRGLQLLFYSVGIGQISSEVPQNLSASRPQDRQFILSSKKLLLSDSGFYLCAWSVRNRGLYEQYFGPGTRLTVT.

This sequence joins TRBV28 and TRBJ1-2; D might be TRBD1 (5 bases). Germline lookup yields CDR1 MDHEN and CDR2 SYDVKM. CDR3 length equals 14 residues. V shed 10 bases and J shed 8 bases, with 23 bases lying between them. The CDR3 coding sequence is TGTGCCACGAAAGGAGGGGCAAAGGGATTAGGCTACACCTTC. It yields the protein CATKGGAKGLGYTF.